This entry lists 9 T cell receptor beta chains sequenced from one sample in a study of T cells in localized non-small cell lung cancer. Sequencing used immunoSEQ multiplex PCR; TCRdb keeps in-frame clones, though not all of them. The sample lists some 90,000 clones, approximately 90% occurring once. This specimen consisted of peripheral blood, obtained before any cancer treatment. The source is a man between 40 and 69 years old with stage I squamous cell lung carcinoma.

The genes are TRBV28 and TRBJ1-5, with no clear D. Germline V gene data show CDR1 as MDHEN and CDR2 as SYDVKM. V was cut by 3 bases and J by 3 bases, with 9 bases left in between. The CDR3 covers 14 residues. The CDR3 bases are TGTGCCAGCAGTTTGGAGCCGTACAATCAGCCCCAGCATTTT. Protein: CASSLEPYNQPQHF.

The rearrangement uses TRBV4-2 and TRBJ2-1, with D possibly TRBD2 on 6 matching bases. The CDR3 is made up of 16 amino acids. The V end was cut by 3 bases, the J end by 4 bases, with 16 bases between. Germline CDR1 is LGHNA and CDR2 is YNFKEQ. CDR3 sequence (DNA): TGTGCCAGCAGCCACTTTAGCGGAGGTCGTTACAATGAGCAGTTCTTC. Translating it yields CASSHFSGGRYNEQFF.

The chain is built from TRBV28 and TRBJ2-7; 8 nucleotides line up with TRBD2. Trimming cost V 8 bases and J 1 base; bases outside gene matches: 7. The CDR3 has 14 amino acids. The germline V gene has CDR1 MDHEN and CDR2 SYDVKM. The CDR3 DNA reads TGTGCCAGCGAAACGGGGGGGCAATCCTACGAGCAGTACTTC. Protein: CASETGGQSYEQYF.

The V and J genes are TRBV29-1 and TRBJ1-1; no clear D gene. CDR3 length: 13 amino acids. Germline CDR1 and CDR2: SQVTM and ANQGSEA. Trimming stripped 4 bases from V and 2 bases from J, with 11 bases between. The CDR3: CSVGAGSNTEAFF. The CDR3 coding sequence is TGCAGCGTTGGAGCCGGATCCAACACTGAAGCTTTCTTT. Using reference TRBV29-1 and TRBJ1-1 for the parts outside the CDR3, the full variable domain is SAVISQKPSRDICQRGTSLTIQCQVDSQVTMMFWYRQQPGQSLTLIATANQGSEATYESGFVIDKFPISRPNLTFSTLTVSNMSPEDSSIYLCSVGAGSNTEAFFGQGTRLTVV.

This chain links TRBV9 with TRBJ1-1; TRBD1 is a possible D gene (6 bases). The germline V gene encodes CDR1 SGDLS and CDR2 YYNGEE. V lost 6 bases to trimming and J lost 5 bases, with 17 bases between them. CDR3 length equals 14 residues. CDR3 nucleotides: TGTGCCAGCACCCAAGGGGAGGGGGTGACTGAAGCTTTCTTT. This encodes CASTQGEGVTEAFF.

The V gene is TRBV10-3, the J gene TRBJ1-2; 10 nucleotides agree with TRBD1. Germline lookup yields CDR1 ENHRY and CDR2 SYGVKD. V lost 0 bases and J lost 4; bases outside the gene matches: 5. The CDR3 extends over 16 amino acids. The CDR3: CAISESRTGGLYGYTF. CDR3 coding DNA: TGTGCCATCAGTGAGTCTCGGACAGGGGGGCTCTATGGCTACACCTTC.

The chain combines TRBV25-1 with TRBJ1-4, with D possibly TRBD1 on 6 matching bases. Trimming cost V 3 bases and J 6 bases, with 14 bases left between them. Germline V lookup: CDR1 MGHDK, CDR2 SYGVNS. This CDR3 comprises 15 residues. CDR3 sequence reads: CASSDPTGRYEKLFF. The CDR3 coding sequence is TGTGCCAGCAGTGACCCTACAGGGAGGTATGAAAAACTGTTTTTT.

CDR3 sequence: CASRKTSGGTTGELFF. The CDR3 DNA follows: TGCGCCAGCAGGAAAACTAGCGGGGGGACCACCGGGGAGCTGTTTTTT. V is TRBV10-1 and J is TRBJ2-2; 12 positions match TRBD2. This CDR3 is built from 16 residues. CDR1 and CDR2 from the germline V gene are WNHNN and SYGVQD (reference sequence). The junction had 6 bases not matched to a gene; V was cut back by 6 bases and J by 4 bases.

The rearrangement links TRBV14 to TRBJ2-3; possibly TRBD2 for D (6 bases). V was pared by 4 bases and J by 8 bases, with 16 bases between. This CDR3 comprises 14 residues. The germline CDR1 and CDR2 sequences are SGHDN and FVKESK. DNA of the CDR3: TGTGCCAGCAGCCCCGGGGGAGGCCTAGGTACGCAGTATTTT. It codes for CASSPGGGLGTQYF.